Shown below are 24 T cell receptor beta chains from a single sample sequenced in a study of blood T cells in healthy people across ages. A J-beta primer mix and a sample-barcoded 5' primer were used in a second PCR of about 7 to 12 cycles. TCRdb reanalysed the 5' RACE reads using MiXCR and keeps one entry per CDR3 protein. Of approximately 1.5 million distinct CDR3 sequences listed, about 32% are singletons. The sequenced material came from blood. The receptor set was obtained from a woman aged 25 to 39 in good health.

This chain links TRBV5-6 with TRBJ1-1; the D is unclear. The germline CDR1 and CDR2 sequences are SGHDT and YYEEEE. CDR3 length: 17 amino acids. The germline V and J ends were trimmed by 0 bases and 2 bases, with 17 bases remaining between them. Here the CDR3 reads CASSLASLVDPNTEAFF. CDR3 DNA: TGTGCCAGCAGCTTGGCGTCGTTGGTGGACCCTAACACTGAAGCTTTCTTT.

In this sample, this clonotype turned up a few times. The chain couples TRBV10-3 to TRBJ2-2, with 14 bases lining up with TRBD2. The CDR3 has 17 amino acids. Per the germline V gene, CDR1 is ENHRY and CDR2 is SYGVKD. J was trimmed by 3 bases and V by 5 bases; bases with no gene match: 5. CDR3 DNA sequence: TGTGCCATCAGTCGGACTAGCGGGGGGCGGGACACCGGGGAGCTGTTTTTT. It yields the protein CAISRTSGGRDTGELFF.

The V call is TRBV2, the J call TRBJ2-3, with D unresolved. The CDR3 is 13 amino acids. V gave up 4 bases and J gave up 3 bases, with 8 bases separating them. Germline values: CDR1 SNHLY, CDR2 FYNNEI. CDR3 in amino acids: CASSVAETDTQYF. For the CDR3, the DNA is TGTGCCAGCAGTGTCGCAGAGACAGATACGCAGTATTTT.

The sample holds a few counts of this clonotype. The rearrangement joins TRBV29-1 to TRBJ1-1; D remains unclear. The CDR3 totals 13 residues. CDR1 is SQVTM, CDR2 ANQGSEA, per germline. Between the trimmed V and J ends, which lost 3 bases and 1 base, there was a span of 9 bases. This chain's CDR3 is CSVEANGNTEAFF. As DNA, the CDR3 is TGCAGCGTTGAGGCCAACGGGAACACTGAAGCTTTCTTT.

The chain links TRBV6-1 to TRBJ2-7, with unresolved D. V was clipped by 6 bases and J by 0 bases, with 15 bases between them. This CDR3 has 15 residues. The germline V gene has CDR1 MNHNS and CDR2 SASEGT. CDR3 nucleotide sequence: TGTGCCAGCAGCGCCGAGACCTCCGGCTCCTACGAGCAGTACTTC. It codes for CASSAETSGSYEQYF.

The chain combines TRBV12-3 or TRBV12-4 with TRBJ2-7; D gene ambiguous. The CDR3 has 18 amino acids. The V end was cut by 1 base, the J end by 0 bases, with 19 bases between. CDR3 amino acids: CASSLVLRTALLSYEQYF. For the CDR3, the DNA is TGTGCCAGCAGTTTAGTCTTGAGGACCGCACTACTCTCCTACGAGCAGTACTTC.

This clonotype has only a few counts. The chain uses TRBV29-1 and TRBJ2-7; TRBD1 might be the D (5 bases). The CDR3 contains 13 residues. The germline V gene encodes CDR1 SQVTM and CDR2 ANQGSEA. The ends were cut back, 5 bases at V and 2 bases at J, with 13 bases in the middle. As DNA, the CDR3 is TGCAGCGTTAAATTAGACAGTACCTACGAGCAGTACTTC. Amino acid sequence: CSVKLDSTYEQYF.

The sample holds a few counts of this clonotype. This chain links TRBV3-1 with TRBJ1-4; tentatively, D is TRBD1 (6 bases). Deletions cut 5 bases from V and 5 bases from J, with 15 bases between. The length of the CDR3 is 15 residues. Germline V gene sequence: CDR1 LGHDT, CDR2 YNNKEL (reference sequence). The CDR3 DNA sequence: TGTGCCAGCAGCAGCCGGGACAAGGGAAATGAAAAACTGTTTTTT. This codes for CASSSRDKGNEKLFF.

This clonotype was found a few times. This chain joins TRBV6-5 and TRBJ2-1; D might be TRBD2 (5 bases). The CDR3 is made up of 14 amino acids. V shed 0 bases and J shed 8 bases, with 11 bases lying between them. Germline values: CDR1 MNHEY, CDR2 SVGAGI. CDR3 loop: CASSYSYGVDEQFF. CDR3 nucleotides: TGTGCCAGCAGTTACTCTTACGGGGTCGATGAGCAGTTCTTC.

This clonotype was seen a handful of times. The J gene is TRBJ2-5, the V gene TRBV7-9; 7 bases line up with TRBD1. The CDR3 loop spans 15 amino acids. V trimming: 5 bases; J trimming: 2 bases; junction bases outside the gene matches: 8. Germline lookup yields CDR1 SEHNR and CDR2 FQNEAQ (reference sequence). CDR3 coding DNA: TGTGCCAGCAGCCCAGGGGACAGAGGACAAGAGACCCAGTACTTC. Translated: CASSPGDRGQETQYF.

This clonotype was detected only a few times. The V gene is TRBV12-3 or TRBV12-4, the J gene TRBJ1-1; no clear D gene. The CDR3 is 13 amino acids. V dropped 2 bases and J dropped 11 bases, with 15 bases sitting between them. The DNA for the CDR3 is TGTGCCAGCAGTTTAATGAGCGGAACGGATGCTTTCTTT. It translates to CASSLMSGTDAFF.

Concerning this clonotype itself: A much larger clone sits a single nucleotide away, making a read error possible. The chain employs TRBV6-5 and TRBJ2-3; a weak D match, TRBD2 (5 bases). Per the germline V gene, CDR1 is MNHEY and CDR2 is SVGAGI. The CDR3 loop spans 15 amino acids. V was clipped by 6 bases and J by 1 base, with 14 bases between them. CDR3 sequence: CASSARGFGTDTQYF. The CDR3 DNA follows: TGTGCCAGCAGCGCCCGCGGGTTCGGCACAGATACGCAGTATTTT.

In its sample, this clonotype was seen a few times. CDR3 nucleotide sequence: TGCAGTGCTGGACGGGGGGCCGGCAATCAGCCCCAGCATTTT. This sequence encodes CSAGRGAGNQPQHF. This chain uses TRBV20-1 with TRBJ1-5; maybe TRBD1 (6 bases). Trimming removed 5 bases at V and 2 bases at J, with 13 bases between. The CDR3 is made up of 14 amino acids. The germline V gene has CDR1 DFQATT and CDR2 SNEGSKA (reference sequence).

This clonotype has just a few counts. This chain joins TRBV7-3 and TRBJ2-1; D may be TRBD2 (6 bases). Germline CDR1 is SGHTA and CDR2 is FQGTGA. This CDR3 contains 15 residues. V lost 1 base and J 8 bases, leaving 15 bases between the germline ends. This CDR3 is CASSLIGRGVDEQFF. CDR3 coding DNA: TGTGCCAGCAGCTTAATCGGGAGAGGGGTGGATGAGCAGTTCTTC.

The V gene is TRBV20-1, the J gene TRBJ2-1, with 7 bases identical to TRBD1. Germline CDR1 and CDR2: DFQATT and SNEGSKA (reference sequence). The CDR3 contains 14 residues. The junction had 4 bases not matched to a gene; V was cut back by 5 bases and J by 0 bases. In DNA form, the CDR3 reads TGCAGTGCTGCGGACAGGAGCTCCTACAATGAGCAGTTCTTC. Amino acid sequence: CSAADRSSYNEQFF.

Comment on this clonotype: One junction end disagrees with the germline gene, perhaps due to a read error. The V gene is TRBV12-3 or TRBV12-4, the J gene TRBJ1-1; possibly TRBD1 for D (6 bases). The CDR3 contains 15 residues. The DNA of the CDR3 is TGTGTCAGCATCTCCCCGGGGGGGGCGGGGACTGAAGCTTTCTTT. This translates into CVSISPGGAGTEAFF.

The gene calls are TRBV20-1 and TRBJ2-4; 7 bases fit TRBD1. V trimming: 6 bases; J trimming: 12 bases; junction bases outside the gene matches: 11. The germline CDR1 and CDR2 sequences are DFQATT and SNEGSKA (reference sequence). The CDR3 contains 12 residues. CDR3 nucleotides: TGCAGTGCCCCCAGGGGGTCCTCCCCTCAGTACTTC. This translates into CSAPRGSSPQYF.

J is TRBJ2-3 and V is TRBV5-8; 7 positions match TRBD2. V gave up 8 bases and J gave up 0 bases; unmatched junction bases: 9. The CDR3 loop spans 15 amino acids. Germline CDR1 SGHTS, CDR2 YDEGEE. The CDR3 DNA is TGTGCCAGGGCTAGCGGTCAAGCTAGCACAGATACGCAGTATTTT. This encodes CARASGQASTDTQYF.

The genes are TRBV5-1 and TRBJ2-5; TRBD2 matches 14 bases. The CDR3 extends over 16 amino acids. Germline V lookup: CDR1 SGHRS, CDR2 YFSETQ. V was pared by 3 bases and J by 5 bases, with 6 bases of the junction left unmatched. DNA for the CDR3: TGCGCCAGCAGCTCGACTAGCGGGAGGGCCTCGGAGACCCAGTACTTC. It encodes CASSSTSGRASETQYF.

On this clonotype itself: One junction end disagrees with the germline gene, perhaps due to a read error. V usage is TRBV19 and J usage is TRBJ2-7, with TRBD1 identical over 8 bases. The CDR3 has 14 residues. The germline V gene has CDR1 LNHDA and CDR2 SQIVND (reference sequence). CDR3 DNA: TGTGCCGGTAGCCGGACAGGGAGATCCTACGAGCAGTACTTC. It specifies CAGSRTGRSYEQYF.

In its sample, this clonotype was seen a few times. V and J are TRBV20-1 and TRBJ2-1; TRBD2 matches 13 bases. Germline CDR1 reads DFQATT; CDR2 reads SNEGSKA (reference sequence). This CDR3 has 17 amino acids. V lost 0 bases to trimming and J lost 2 bases; unmatched junction nucleotides: 4. The CDR3 here is CSARDLGTSGAYNEQFF. In DNA, the CDR3 is TGCAGTGCTAGAGATCTTGGGACTAGCGGGGCCTACAATGAGCAGTTCTTC.

In its sample, this clonotype was seen once. The CDR3 bases are TGTGCCAGCAGCTGCGGGGGGTTCCAAGAGACCCAGTACTTC. Translation gives CASSCGGFQETQYF. The genes are TRBV5-4 and TRBJ2-5, with TRBD2 matching over 8 bases. Trimming took 3 bases from V and 1 from J; bases not matched to a gene: 2. CDR3 size: 14 residues. From germline, CDR1 is SGHNT and CDR2 YYREEE (reference sequence).

This clonotype has only a few counts. This chain connects TRBV27 to TRBJ2-1; TRBD1 is a possible D gene (6 bases). CDR1 is MNHEY, CDR2 SMNVEV, per germline (reference sequence). This CDR3 has 15 residues. Deletions cut 6 bases from V and 1 base from J, with 13 bases between. Here the CDR3 reads CASRLDSGSYNEQFF. The CDR3 DNA is TGTGCCAGCAGATTGGACAGTGGATCCTACAATGAGCAGTTCTTC.

This chain's CDR3 is CASSSRASGAGETQYF. For the CDR3, the DNA is TGTGCCAGCAGCTCCAGGGCTAGCGGGGCGGGAGAGACCCAGTACTTC. The chain links TRBV7-2 to TRBJ2-7, with 9 bases aligning to TRBD2. The J call is uncertain, as TRBJ2-5 better fits the DNA end. The CDR3 runs to 16 residues. Germline CDR1 SGHTA, CDR2 FQGNSA.